This T cell receptor (beta chain) was sequenced in a study of blood T cell repertoires in COVID-19. Across the whole study: In each case, the material was cDNA or gDNA derived from T cells, B-cell-depleted T cells, or PBMCs.

This clone was seen a single time. Per the study methods: Estimation of nucleated cell counts relied on the amplification of reference gene primers. Sequencing was performed with immunoSEQ multiplex PCR; in TCRdb, only in-frame clones are kept and a portion is missing. V, J and clone size are those of that table, while D and trimming were read from the DNA. The profile shows some 220,000 clones, about 83% of them singletons. Losses at the gene ends were 0 bases for V and 1 base for J; bases not matched to a gene: 11. CDR1 is SGHRS, CDR2 YFSETQ, per germline. The length of the CDR3 is 18 residues. Sequenced sample: peripheral blood. This chain uses TRBV5-1 with TRBJ2-5; 8 nucleotides match TRBD2. The receptor was derived from a human donor in a cohort sampled during active COVID-19. The CDR3 is CASSLAGFSGASQETQYF. The CDR3 DNA is TGCGCCAGCAGCTTGGCAGGTTTTAGCGGGGCTTCCCAAGAGACCCAGTACTTC.